The 10 T cell receptor beta chains in this list originate from one sample, sequenced in a study of Graves' ophthalmopathy and Graves' hyperthyroidism. TCR beta CDR3 amplification used RNA transcripts. First-round RT-PCR employed HTBI primers, with a second-round multiplex PCR after it. Each CDR3 protein is one row after TCRdb ran MiXCR on the multiplex PCR reads. The sample lists about 50,000 distinct CDR3 sequences; roughly half were seen once. Sequencing input: peripheral blood. These receptors came from an adult woman with Graves' ophthalmopathy.

The V gene is TRBV6-6, the J gene TRBJ1-2; D is perhaps TRBD1 (6 bases). This CDR3 spans 15 amino acids. The germline V and J ends were trimmed by 5 bases and 4 bases, with 17 bases remaining between them. Germline-derived CDR1 and CDR2 are MNHNY and SVGAGI (reference sequence). The CDR3 here is CASSPMQEGVYGYTF. The CDR3 nucleotides are TGTGCCAGCAGTCCCATGCAGGAGGGGGTCTATGGCTACACCTTC.

About this clonotype: The conserved phenylalanine or tryptophan is not found at the CDR3 terminus, so this likely reflects a read error. The chain links TRBV24-1 to TRBJ2-3; 12 nucleotides align to TRBD2. Germline CDR1 is KGHDR and CDR2 is SFDVKD. This CDR3 region has 18 residues. Trimming took 3 bases from V and 9 from J; bases not matched to a gene: 15. Written as DNA, the CDR3 is TGTGCCACCAGTGATCCTCGTGGACTAGCGGGGCCTCTTAGGACGCAGTATTGT. It yields the protein CATSDPRGLAGPLRTQYC.

The chain recombines TRBV15 with TRBJ2-3; the D gene is possibly TRBD1 (6 bases). Per germline, CDR1 LNHNV and CDR2 YYDKDF (reference sequence). Trimming shortened V by 3 bases and J by 0 bases, and 7 bases separated the two germline ends. This CDR3 spans 14 amino acids. The CDR3 DNA reads as TGTGCCACCAGCAGCCAGGGGAGCACAGATACGCAGTATTTT. It yields the protein CATSSQGSTDTQYF.

V and J are TRBV25-1 and TRBJ1-3; D call uncertain. The CDR3 is 16 residues long. Germline CDR1 reads MGHDK; CDR2 reads SYGVNS. Deletions cut 4 bases from V and 1 base from J, with 14 bases between. The CDR3 DNA reads TGTGCCAGCAGTGCTCTACCTGCCGGGTCTGGAAACACCATATATTTT. It specifies CASSALPAGSGNTIYF.

This clonotype occurred a few times. V and J are TRBV7-9 and TRBJ1-6; no clear D gene. V was clipped by 5 bases and J by 7 bases, with 6 bases between them. The CDR3 spans 12 residues. Germline values: CDR1 SEHNR, CDR2 FQNEAQ (reference sequence). The CDR3 reads CASSEGNSPLHF. The DNA for the CDR3 is TGTGCCAGCAGCGAGGGAAATTCACCCCTCCACTTT.

The rearrangement joins TRBV2 to TRBJ1-6; D call uncertain. In germline, CDR1 is SNHLY, CDR2 FYNNEI. Deletions cut 6 bases from V and 8 bases from J, with 11 bases between. The CDR3 is 13 amino acids. CDR3 nucleotides: TGTGCCAGCAGCGCGTTAACAGATTCACCCCTCCACTTT. The encoded protein is CASSALTDSPLHF.

Details on this clonotype: The junction differs from germline at one of its ends, possibly a read error. This chain uses TRBV11-3 with TRBJ1-2; D remains unclear. This CDR3 region has 12 residues. Germline-derived CDR1 and CDR2 are SGHNT and YENEEA. The CDR3 bases are TGCGTCAGCAGCTCGGGATCCTATGGCTACACCTTC. Amino acid sequence: CVSSSGSYGYTF.

The chain uses TRBV6-2 or TRBV6-3 and TRBJ2-1; D gene unclear. V was pared by 2 bases and J by 5 bases, with 13 bases between. The CDR3 runs to 15 residues. Germline loops: CDR1 MNHEY, CDR2 SVGEGT. This CDR3 reads CASSYPGYGNNEQFF. The CDR3 DNA is TGTGCCAGCAGTTACCCGGGTTATGGGAACAATGAGCAGTTCTTC.

This clonotype was detected ten times or more. The chain combines TRBV6-4 with TRBJ2-1; 7 nucleotides line up with TRBD1. Per germline, CDR1 MRHNA and CDR2 SNTAGT. Trimming removed 0 bases from V and 4 bases from J; junction bases left unmatched: 3. CDR3 length equals 15 residues. The CDR3 region has the DNA TGTGCCAGCAGTGACTCGACAGGGAATTACAATGAGCAGTTCTTC. This sequence encodes CASSDSTGNYNEQFF.

The table lists this clonotype with many counts. This chain joins TRBV27 and TRBJ2-5, with 8 bases identical to TRBD2. The CDR3 runs 14 residues. Losses at the gene ends were 6 bases for V and 7 bases for J; bases not matched to a gene: 10. Germline V gene sequence: CDR1 MNHEY, CDR2 SMNVEV (reference sequence). As DNA, the CDR3 is TGTGCCAGCAGACCACGGGGGGGGCAGGGGACCCAGTACTTC. This codes for CASRPRGGQGTQYF.